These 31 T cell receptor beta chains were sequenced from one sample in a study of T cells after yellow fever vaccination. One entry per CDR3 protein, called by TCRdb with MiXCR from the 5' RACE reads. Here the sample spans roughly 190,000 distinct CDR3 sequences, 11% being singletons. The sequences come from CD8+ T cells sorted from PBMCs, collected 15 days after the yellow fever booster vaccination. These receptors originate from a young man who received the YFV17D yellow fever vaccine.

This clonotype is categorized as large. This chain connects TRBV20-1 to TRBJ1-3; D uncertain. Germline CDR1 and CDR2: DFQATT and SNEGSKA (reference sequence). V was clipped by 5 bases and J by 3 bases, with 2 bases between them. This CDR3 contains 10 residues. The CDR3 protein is CSARGNTIYF. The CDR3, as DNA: TGCAGTGCTCGTGGAAACACCATATATTTT.

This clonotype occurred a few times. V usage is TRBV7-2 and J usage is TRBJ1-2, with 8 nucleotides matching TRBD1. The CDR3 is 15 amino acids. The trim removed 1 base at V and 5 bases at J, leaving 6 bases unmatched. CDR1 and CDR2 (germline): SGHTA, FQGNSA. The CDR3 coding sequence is TGTGCCAGCAGCTTAGGACGACAGGGGCAATATGGCTACACCTTC. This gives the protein CASSLGRQGQYGYTF.

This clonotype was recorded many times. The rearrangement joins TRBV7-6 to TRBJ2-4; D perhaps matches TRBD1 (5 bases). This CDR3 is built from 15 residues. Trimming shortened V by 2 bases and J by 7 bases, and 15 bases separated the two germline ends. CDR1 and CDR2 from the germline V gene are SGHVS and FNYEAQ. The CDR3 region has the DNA TGTGCCAGCAGCTTACGGCCAGGGTGGACGAACATTCAGTACTTC. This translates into CASSLRPGWTNIQYF.

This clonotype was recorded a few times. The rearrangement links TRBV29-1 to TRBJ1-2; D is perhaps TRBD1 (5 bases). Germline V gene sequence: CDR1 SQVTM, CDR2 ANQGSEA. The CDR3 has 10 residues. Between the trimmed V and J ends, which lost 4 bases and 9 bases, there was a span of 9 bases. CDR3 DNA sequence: TGCAGCGTTGTGGGGGTTAGCTACACCTTC. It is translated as CSVVGVSYTF.

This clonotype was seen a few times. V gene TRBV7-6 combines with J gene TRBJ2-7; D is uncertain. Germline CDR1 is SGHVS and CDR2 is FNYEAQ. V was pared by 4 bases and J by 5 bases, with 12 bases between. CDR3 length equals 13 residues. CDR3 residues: CASSWAPGHEQYV. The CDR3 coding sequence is TGTGCCAGCAGCTGGGCCCCCGGGCACGAGCAGTACGTC.

DNA for the CDR3: TGCGCCAGCAGCCAAGAGCGGAGTCCATACTACGAGCAGTACTTC. This codes for CASSQERSPYYEQYF. The chain carries TRBV4-3 and TRBJ2-7; no clear D gene. The germline gives CDR1 LGHNA, CDR2 YSLEER. V gave up 0 bases and J gave up 3 bases, with 12 bases separating them. This CDR3 has 15 residues.

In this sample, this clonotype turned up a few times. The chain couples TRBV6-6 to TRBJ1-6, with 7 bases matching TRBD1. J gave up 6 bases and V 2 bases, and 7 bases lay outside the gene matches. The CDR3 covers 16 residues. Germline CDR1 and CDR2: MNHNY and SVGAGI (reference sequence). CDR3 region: CASSYAPGGGNSPLHF. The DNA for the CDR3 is TGTGCCAGCAGTTACGCGCCAGGGGGAGGTAATTCACCCCTCCACTTT.

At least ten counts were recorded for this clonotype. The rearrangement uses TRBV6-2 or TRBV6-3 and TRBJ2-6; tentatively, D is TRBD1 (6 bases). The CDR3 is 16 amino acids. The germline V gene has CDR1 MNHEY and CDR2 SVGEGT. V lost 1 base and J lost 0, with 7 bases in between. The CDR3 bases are TGTGCCAGCAGTTACTTCAGGGGCTCTGGGGCCAACGTCCTGACTTTC. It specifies CASSYFRGSGANVLTF.

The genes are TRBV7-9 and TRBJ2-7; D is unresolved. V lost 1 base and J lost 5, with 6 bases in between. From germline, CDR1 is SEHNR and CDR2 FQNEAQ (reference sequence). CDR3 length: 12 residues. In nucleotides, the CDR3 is TGTGCCAGCAGCTTAGGCCCCCACGAGCAGTACTTC. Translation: CASSLGPHEQYF.

The chain's CDR3 is CASSPVRWSDIQYF. The CDR3 nucleotides read TGCGCCAGCAGCCCGGTCAGGTGGTCGGACATTCAGTACTTC. The genes are TRBV4-3 and TRBJ2-4, with D uncertain. Germline loops: CDR1 LGHNA, CDR2 YSLEER. Deletions cut 4 bases from V and 8 bases from J, with 15 bases between. The CDR3 runs 14 residues.

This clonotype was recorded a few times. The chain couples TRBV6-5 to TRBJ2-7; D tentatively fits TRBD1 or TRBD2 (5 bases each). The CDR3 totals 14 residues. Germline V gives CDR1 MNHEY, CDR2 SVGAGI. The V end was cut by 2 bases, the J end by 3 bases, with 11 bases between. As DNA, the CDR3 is TGTGCCAGCAGTTACGGGGCAGAGGGCTACGAGCAGTACTTC. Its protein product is CASSYGAEGYEQYF.

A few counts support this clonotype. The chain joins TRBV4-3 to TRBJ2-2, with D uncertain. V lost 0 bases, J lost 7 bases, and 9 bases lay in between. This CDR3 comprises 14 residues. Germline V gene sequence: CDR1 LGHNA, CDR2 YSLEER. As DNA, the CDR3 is TGCGCCAGCAGCCAAGAAACCCTGAACGGGGAGCTGTTTTTT. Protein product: CASSQETLNGELFF.

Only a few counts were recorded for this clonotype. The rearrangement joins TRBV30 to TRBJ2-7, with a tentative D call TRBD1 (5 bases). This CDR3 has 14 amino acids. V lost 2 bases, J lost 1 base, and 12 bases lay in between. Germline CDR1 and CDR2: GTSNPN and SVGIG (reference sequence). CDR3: CAWSRGPGSYEQYF. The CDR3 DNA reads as TGTGCCTGGAGTAGGGGTCCAGGTTCCTACGAGCAGTACTTC.

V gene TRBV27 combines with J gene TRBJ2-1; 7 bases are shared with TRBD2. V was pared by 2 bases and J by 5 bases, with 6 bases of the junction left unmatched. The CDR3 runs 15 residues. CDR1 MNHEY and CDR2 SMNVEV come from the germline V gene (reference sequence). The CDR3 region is CASSLGAGFDNEQFF. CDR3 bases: TGTGCCAGCAGTTTAGGAGCGGGGTTCGACAATGAGCAGTTCTTC.

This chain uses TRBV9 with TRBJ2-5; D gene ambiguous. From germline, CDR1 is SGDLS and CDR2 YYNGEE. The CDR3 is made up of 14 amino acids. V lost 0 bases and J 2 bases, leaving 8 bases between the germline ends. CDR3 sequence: CASSVDGLQETQYF. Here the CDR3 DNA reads TGTGCCAGCAGCGTAGACGGATTACAAGAGACCCAGTACTTC.

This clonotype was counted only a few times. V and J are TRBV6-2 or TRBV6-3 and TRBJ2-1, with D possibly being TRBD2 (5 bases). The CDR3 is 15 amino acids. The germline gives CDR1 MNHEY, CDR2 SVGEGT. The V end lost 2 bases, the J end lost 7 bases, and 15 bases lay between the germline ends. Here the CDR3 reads CASSYRLASWNEQFF. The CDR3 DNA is TGTGCCAGCAGTTACCGTCTAGCCAGTTGGAATGAGCAGTTCTTC.

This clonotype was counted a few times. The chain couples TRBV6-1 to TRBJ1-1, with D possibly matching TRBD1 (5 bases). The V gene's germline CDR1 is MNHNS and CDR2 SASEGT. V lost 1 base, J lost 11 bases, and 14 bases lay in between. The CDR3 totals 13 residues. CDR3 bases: TGTGCCAGCAGTGAAGTAGAAGGGGCGGAGGCTTTCTTT. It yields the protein CASSEVEGAEAFF.

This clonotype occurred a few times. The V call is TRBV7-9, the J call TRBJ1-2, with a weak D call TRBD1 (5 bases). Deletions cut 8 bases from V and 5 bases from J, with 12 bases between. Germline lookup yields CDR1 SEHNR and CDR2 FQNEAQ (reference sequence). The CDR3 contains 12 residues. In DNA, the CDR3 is TGTGCCAGCGTCAACGGGGGATATGGCTACACCTTC. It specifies CASVNGGYGYTF.

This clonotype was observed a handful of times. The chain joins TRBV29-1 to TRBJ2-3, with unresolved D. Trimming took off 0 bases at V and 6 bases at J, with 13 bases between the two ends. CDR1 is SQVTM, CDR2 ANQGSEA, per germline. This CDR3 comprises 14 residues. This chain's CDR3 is CSVEDRYRGDTQYF. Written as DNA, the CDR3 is TGCAGCGTTGAAGATCGGTACCGAGGTGATACGCAGTATTTT.

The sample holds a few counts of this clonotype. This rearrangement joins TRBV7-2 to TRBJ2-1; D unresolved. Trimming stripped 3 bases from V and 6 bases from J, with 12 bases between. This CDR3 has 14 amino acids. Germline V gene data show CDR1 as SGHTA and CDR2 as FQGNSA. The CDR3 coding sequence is TGTGCCAGCAGCTTTAGGGAAGGCGGCAATGAGCAGTTCTTC. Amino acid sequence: CASSFREGGNEQFF.

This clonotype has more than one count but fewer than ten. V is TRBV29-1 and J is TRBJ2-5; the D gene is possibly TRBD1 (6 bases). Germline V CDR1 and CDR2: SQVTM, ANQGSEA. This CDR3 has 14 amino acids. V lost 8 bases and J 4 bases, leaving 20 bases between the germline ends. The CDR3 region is CSFEPGDIPETQYF. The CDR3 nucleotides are TGCAGCTTCGAACCAGGGGATATCCCAGAGACCCAGTACTTC.

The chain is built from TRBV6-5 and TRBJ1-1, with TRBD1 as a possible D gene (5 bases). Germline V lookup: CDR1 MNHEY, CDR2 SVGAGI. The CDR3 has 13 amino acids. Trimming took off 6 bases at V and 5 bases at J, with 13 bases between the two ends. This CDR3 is CASSRDPRTEAFF. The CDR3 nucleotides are TGTGCCAGCAGCAGGGACCCCCGGACTGAAGCTTTCTTT.

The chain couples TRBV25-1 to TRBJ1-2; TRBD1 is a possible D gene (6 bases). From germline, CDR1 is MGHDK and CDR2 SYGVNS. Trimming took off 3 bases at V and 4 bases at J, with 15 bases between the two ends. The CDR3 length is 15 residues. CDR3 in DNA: TGTGCCAGCAGTGAGGGGTGGGGGGCCAGCTATGGCTACACCTTC. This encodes CASSEGWGASYGYTF.

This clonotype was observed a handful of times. CDR3 DNA sequence: TGTGCCAGCAGTTCTATTAGTGGGACCGGGGAGCTGTTTTTT. Protein: CASSSISGTGELFF. The rearrangement joins TRBV27 to TRBJ2-2; D is unclear. Trimming pared 4 bases from V and 5 bases from J, leaving 11 bases between. The CDR3 length is 14 residues. Germline V CDR1 and CDR2: MNHEY, SMNVEV (reference sequence).

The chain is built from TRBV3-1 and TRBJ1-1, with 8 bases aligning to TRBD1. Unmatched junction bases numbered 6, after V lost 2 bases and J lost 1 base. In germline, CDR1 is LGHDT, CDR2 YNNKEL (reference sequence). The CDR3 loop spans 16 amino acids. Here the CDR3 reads CASSQPGGRTNTEAFF. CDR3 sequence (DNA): TGTGCCAGCAGCCAACCAGGGGGCAGGACGAACACTGAAGCTTTCTTT.

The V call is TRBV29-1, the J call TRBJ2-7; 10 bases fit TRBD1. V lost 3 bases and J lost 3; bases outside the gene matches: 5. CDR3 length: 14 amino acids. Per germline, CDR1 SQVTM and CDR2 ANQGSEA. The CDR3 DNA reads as TGCAGCGTTGATGGGACAGGGGACTACTACGAGCAGTACTTC. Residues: CSVDGTGDYYEQYF.

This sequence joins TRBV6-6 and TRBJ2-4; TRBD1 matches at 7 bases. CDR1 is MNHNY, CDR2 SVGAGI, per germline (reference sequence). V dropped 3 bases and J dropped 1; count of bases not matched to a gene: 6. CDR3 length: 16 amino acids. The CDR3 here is CASSYSLQGAKNIQYF. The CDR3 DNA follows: TGTGCCAGCAGTTATTCGTTACAGGGGGCCAAAAACATTCAGTACTTC.

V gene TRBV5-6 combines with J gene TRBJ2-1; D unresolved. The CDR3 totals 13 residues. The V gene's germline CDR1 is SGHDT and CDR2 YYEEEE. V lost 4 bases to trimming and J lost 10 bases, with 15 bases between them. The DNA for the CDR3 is TGTGCCAGCAGCGTATTAGGCCCCGGAGAGCAGTTCTTC. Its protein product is CASSVLGPGEQFF.

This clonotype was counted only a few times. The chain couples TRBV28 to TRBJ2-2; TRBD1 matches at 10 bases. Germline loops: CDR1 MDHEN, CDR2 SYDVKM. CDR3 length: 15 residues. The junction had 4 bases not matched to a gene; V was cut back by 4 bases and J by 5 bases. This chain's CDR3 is CASSSWTGGTGELFF. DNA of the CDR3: TGTGCCAGCAGTTCTTGGACAGGGGGAACCGGGGAGCTGTTTTTT.

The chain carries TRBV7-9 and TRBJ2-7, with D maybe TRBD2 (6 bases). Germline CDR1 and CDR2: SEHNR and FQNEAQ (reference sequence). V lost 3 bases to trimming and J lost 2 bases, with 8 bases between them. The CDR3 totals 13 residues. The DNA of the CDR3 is TGTGCCAGCAGCTTTTCGGGGGCCTACGAGCAGTACGTC. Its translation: CASSFSGAYEQYV.

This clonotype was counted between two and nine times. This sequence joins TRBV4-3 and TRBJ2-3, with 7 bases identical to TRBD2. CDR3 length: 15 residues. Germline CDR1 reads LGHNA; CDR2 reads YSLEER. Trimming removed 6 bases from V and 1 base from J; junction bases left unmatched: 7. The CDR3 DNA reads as TGCGCCAGCAGTCTGTGGGGGGGACGCACAGATACGCAGTATTTT. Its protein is CASSLWGGRTDTQYF.